This TCR beta chain was sequenced in a study of T cell responses to AZD1222 COVID-19 vaccine. The study's findings and limits: Repertoire sampling occurred only after the peak T cell response.

Of note for this clone: Its antigen is unknown.

Repertoires were generated with immunoSEQ multiplex PCR, while TCRdb's copy carries only in-frame clones and drops some. The sample gives some 180,000 clones, about 93% of which show up once; around 0.98% is in the top ten. Trimming removed 6 bases at V and 0 bases at J, with 12 bases between. This CDR3 contains 15 residues. Per the germline V gene, CDR1 is MNHEY and CDR2 is SVGAGI. This receptor was obtained from an adult who received the MenACWY meningococcal vaccine as a control. V usage is TRBV6-5 and J usage is TRBJ1-3; the D is unclear. The sequencing used peripheral blood, collected 28 days after the second dose of the MenACWY control vaccine. The DNA of the CDR3 is TGTGCCAGCAGCCGCGGTGGGGACTCTGGAAACACCATATATTTT. This translates into CASSRGGDSGNTIYF.